This T cell receptor (beta chain) was identified during a study of T cell responses to AZD1222 COVID-19 vaccine. Profiled with immunoSEQ multiplex PCR; TCRdb holds only in-frame clones, not every one. The sample records about 100,000 clones, about 89% being singletons. The CDR3 runs to 14 residues. CDR1 and CDR2 from the germline V gene are LGHNT and FRNRAP. V was cut by 9 bases and J by 1 base, with 14 bases left in between. A note on this clone: Its specificity is not known.

General study results and limits: Repertoire sampling was restricted to post-peak T cell response timepoints. It should be noted that donors were predominantly white British and more often female, and clonal diversity was possibly underestimated.

The chain links TRBV12-5 to TRBJ2-3, with D perhaps TRBD2 (6 bases). The TCR comes from an adult in good health. The specimen comprised peripheral blood, sampled on day 0 of AZD1222 vaccination. The CDR3, as DNA: TGTGCTAGCCGACGGGGGTATGGCACAGATACGCAGTATTTT. Translated: CASRRGYGTDTQYF.